A single sample is the source of the 23 T cell receptor beta chains below, sequenced in a study of spatial heterogeneity in lung cancer. One entry per CDR3 protein, called by TCRdb with MiXCR from the 5' RACE reads. The sample yields about 85,000 distinct CDR3 sequences, more than 15% seen once. The time point here: sample taken at primary tumor resection. No cells were sorted before sequencing. The whole RNA sequenced was extracted from tumor, nontumor lung or frozen PBMC. This sample comprised PBMCs, obtained at surgery. Source of these receptors: a male donor with early-stage non-small cell lung cancer.

This clonotype was counted between two and nine times. V and J are TRBV28 and TRBJ1-5; no clear D. CDR3 length equals 13 residues. Germline assignment: CDR1 MDHEN and CDR2 SYDVKM. The germline V and J ends were trimmed by 5 bases and 7 bases, with 12 bases remaining between them. The CDR3, as DNA: TGTGCCAGCAGTGCTCTGGGCGGCCAGCCCCAGCATTTT. Its protein is CASSALGGQPQHF.

The rearrangement joins TRBV20-1 to TRBJ1-2, with D possibly matching TRBD1 (6 bases). Trimming stripped 4 bases from V and 4 bases from J, with 7 bases between. The CDR3 sequence is 11 residues long. Germline V gene data show CDR1 as DFQATT and CDR2 as SNEGSKA (reference sequence). The CDR3 region is CSATDSYGYTF. CDR3 DNA: TGCAGTGCTACGGACAGCTATGGCTACACCTTC.

This chain connects TRBV20-1 to TRBJ2-3; D remains ambiguous. V lost 8 bases, J lost 5 bases, and 14 bases lay in between. This CDR3 comprises 12 residues. CDR1 DFQATT and CDR2 SNEGSKA come from the germline V gene (reference sequence). CDR3 nucleotides: TGCAGTCCCATCCAGCGAGAAGATACGCAGTATTTT. It translates to CSPIQREDTQYF.

V and J are TRBV2 and TRBJ2-1; D is unresolved. Trimming took 7 bases from V and 1 from J, leaving 11 bases between them. CDR3 size: 14 residues. Looked up from germline, CDR1 is SNHLY and CDR2 is FYNNEI. CDR3 in DNA: TGTGCCAGCACCTTGGGCGGTTCCTACAATGAGCAGTTCTTC. It is translated as CASTLGGSYNEQFF.

This clonotype was found a few times. V gene TRBV19 combines with J gene TRBJ2-1; no clear D gene. This CDR3 is 12 amino acids long. V was cut by 1 base and J by 4 bases, with 2 bases left in between. The germline CDR1 and CDR2 sequences are LNHDA and SQIVND (reference sequence). For the CDR3, the DNA is TGTGCCAGTAGTATAGGGTACAATGAGCAGTTCTTC. Translation: CASSIGYNEQFF.

The rearrangement uses TRBV4-2 and TRBJ2-7, with TRBD1 as a possible D gene (5 bases). CDR1 and CDR2 (germline): LGHNA, YNFKEQ. Trimming stripped 0 bases from V and 4 bases from J, with 13 bases between. The CDR3 sequence is 15 residues long. CDR3 nucleotide sequence: TGTGCCAGCAGCCAAGATAGAAACAGGCGGTACGAGCAGTACTTC. This translates into CASSQDRNRRYEQYF.

V is TRBV7-2 and J is TRBJ1-5; D is perhaps TRBD1 (5 bases). CDR3 length: 16 amino acids. The V and J ends lost 4 bases and 2 bases respectively, with 15 bases between them. Germline-derived CDR1 and CDR2 are SGHTA and FQGNSA. The CDR3: CASSYGQGWGNQPQHF. CDR3 DNA: TGTGCCAGCAGCTACGGCCAGGGCTGGGGCAATCAGCCCCAGCATTTT.

The rearrangement links TRBV5-5 to TRBJ2-2; TRBD1 matches 8 bases. The CDR3 contains 16 residues. V lost 0 bases to trimming and J lost 3 bases; unmatched junction nucleotides: 4. CDR1 is SGHKS and CDR2 is YYEKEE in the germline V gene (reference sequence). The CDR3: CASSLGQGPDTGELFF. For the CDR3, the DNA is TGTGCCAGCAGCTTGGGACAGGGGCCAGACACCGGGGAGCTGTTTTTT.

V is TRBV7-8 and J is TRBJ1-6, with 7 bases matching TRBD1. The CDR3 spans 14 residues. Germline CDR1 reads SGHVS; CDR2 reads FQNEAQ. The ends lost 8 bases at V and 10 bases at J; junction bases unmatched: 11. The chain's CDR3 is CASARDRGESPLHF. CDR3 coding DNA: TGTGCCAGCGCCCGGGACAGAGGGGAATCACCCCTCCACTTT.

This clonotype appeared a few times. J is TRBJ2-5 and V is TRBV5-1, with D perhaps assigned TRBD1 or TRBD2 (5 bases each). This CDR3 is built from 13 residues. V dropped 5 bases and J dropped 1 base, with 9 bases sitting between them. Germline loops: CDR1 SGHRS, CDR2 YFSETQ. CDR3 in DNA: TGCGCCAGCAGAACGGGACGCCAAGAGACCCAGTACTTC. Encoded protein: CASRTGRQETQYF.

The chain has TRBV19 and TRBJ2-7; either TRBD1 or TRBD2 may fit D (5 bases each). This CDR3 has 14 amino acids. Between the trimmed V and J ends, which lost 4 bases and 0 bases, there was a span of 10 bases. The germline gives CDR1 LNHDA, CDR2 SQIVND (reference sequence). The CDR3 loop reads CASSNRDGSYEQYF. The CDR3 DNA reads TGTGCCAGTAGTAACCGGGACGGCTCCTACGAGCAGTACTTC. The whole variable domain, remainder taken from reference TRBV19 and TRBJ2-7, is DGGITQSPKYLFRKEGQNVTLSCEQNLNHDAMYWYRQDPGQGLRLIYYSQIVNDFQKGDIAEGYSVSREKKESFPLTVTSAQKNPTAFYLCASSNRDGSYEQYFGPGTRLTVT.

This chain links TRBV5-1 with TRBJ2-1; D is ambiguous. The length of the CDR3 is 17 residues. With 4 bases removed from V and 0 bases from J, the gap between germline ends came to 17 bases. Germline V gene sequence: CDR1 SGHRS, CDR2 YFSETQ. CDR3 coding DNA: TGCGCCAGCAGCCACCACATTGGGAACCCCTCCTACAATGAGCAGTTCTTC. It is translated as CASSHHIGNPSYNEQFF.

V usage is TRBV6-2 or TRBV6-3 and J usage is TRBJ1-5; D ambiguous. Germline V gene sequence: CDR1 MNHEY, CDR2 SVGEGT. Trimming pared 5 bases from V and 0 bases from J, leaving 17 bases between. This CDR3 has 17 amino acids. CDR3 residues: CASSGRTGNYSNQPQHF. DNA of the CDR3: TGTGCCAGCAGTGGCCGGACGGGAAATTATAGCAATCAGCCCCAGCATTTT.

This chain uses TRBV7-2 with TRBJ1-6; 10 positions match TRBD1. After removal of 5 bases from V and 6 bases from J, the junction contained 10 bases not matched to a gene. In germline, CDR1 is SGHTA, CDR2 FQGNSA. This CDR3 comprises 17 residues. The CDR3 protein is CASSPGGTGARNSPLHF. For the CDR3, the DNA is TGTGCCAGCAGCCCTGGGGGGACAGGGGCCCGTAATTCACCCCTCCACTTT.

This chain connects TRBV4-1 to TRBJ1-1; 8 nucleotides match TRBD1. The trim removed 3 bases at V and 1 base at J, leaving 19 bases unmatched. This CDR3 has 20 residues. Germline V gives CDR1 MGHRA, CDR2 YSYEKL. The CDR3 region is CASSQMTGVSLVGGNTEAFF. The DNA for the CDR3 is TGCGCCAGCAGCCAGATGACAGGGGTTAGCCTAGTTGGTGGGAACACTGAAGCTTTCTTT.

A few counts support this clonotype. The chain has TRBV19 and TRBJ1-1, with unresolved D. V was shortened by 3 bases and J by 0 bases, with 8 bases between the two germline ends. The CDR3 is 14 residues long. CDR1 LNHDA and CDR2 SQIVND come from the germline V gene (reference sequence). This chain's CDR3 is CASSIHRMNTEAFF. CDR3 in DNA: TGTGCCAGTAGTATCCACCGGATGAACACTGAAGCTTTCTTT. Complete variable domain (other parts from reference TRBV19 and TRBJ1-1): DGGITQSPKYLFRKEGQNVTLSCEQNLNHDAMYWYRQDPGQGLRLIYYSQIVNDFQKGDIAEGYSVSREKKESFPLTVTSAQKNPTAFYLCASSIHRMNTEAFFGQGTRLTVV.

The rearrangement uses TRBV5-1 and TRBJ1-1; D uncertain. The CDR3 has 16 amino acids. The ends were cut back, 0 bases at V and 3 bases at J, with 15 bases in the middle. CDR1 and CDR2 from the germline V gene are SGHRS and YFSETQ. The CDR3 region is CASSLGRTPPDTEAFF. CDR3 DNA sequence: TGCGCCAGCAGCTTGGGCAGAACCCCACCAGACACTGAAGCTTTCTTT.

The chain joins TRBV21-1 to TRBJ1-5. TRBV21-1 is a recognized pseudogene. This CDR3 has 13 residues. This CDR3 is CASSNSWNQPQHF. CDR3 DNA sequence: TGTGCCAGCAGCAATTCGTGGAATCAGCCCCAGCATTTT.

This clonotype came up a few times. The chain links TRBV6-1 to TRBJ2-1; D possibly corresponds to TRBD1 (6 bases). V gave up 4 bases and J gave up 2 bases, with 15 bases separating them. CDR3 length: 16 amino acids. Germline-derived CDR1 and CDR2 are MNHNS and SASEGT. The CDR3 bases are TGTGCCAGCAGTGGGGGTACAGGGTTAACCTACAATGAGCAGTTCTTC. Translating gives CASSGGTGLTYNEQFF.

This clonotype has more than one count but fewer than ten. This sequence joins TRBV20-1 and TRBJ2-1; D not certain. There are 14 residues in the CDR3. Germline CDR1 DFQATT, CDR2 SNEGSKA (reference sequence). Trimming removed 0 bases from V and 3 bases from J, with 9 bases in between. The CDR3, as DNA: TGCAGTGCTAGAGATTTAACCCTCTACAATGAGCAGTTCTTC. This encodes CSARDLTLYNEQFF.

The gene calls are TRBV6-5 and TRBJ2-4; 7 nucleotides align to TRBD1. CDR1 MNHEY and CDR2 SVGAGI come from the germline V gene. The CDR3 consists of 13 residues. Losses at the gene ends were 5 bases for V and 8 bases for J; bases not matched to a gene: 6. In DNA form, the CDR3 reads TGTGCCAGCAGTACAACAGGGGTGGACATTCAGTACTTC. It translates to CASSTTGVDIQYF.

This clonotype was detected only once. This chain joins TRBV9 and TRBJ2-7; D is uncertain. The CDR3 consists of 13 residues. Trimming took 4 bases from V and 3 from J, leaving 11 bases between them. CDR1 and CDR2 (germline): SGDLS, YYNGEE. This CDR3 reads CASSPGIYYEQYF. CDR3 nucleotides: TGTGCCAGCAGCCCCGGAATTTACTACGAGCAGTACTTC.

The chain uses TRBV3-1 and TRBJ1-6; D remains unclear. The length of the CDR3 is 14 residues. V lost 3 bases, J lost 8 bases, and 11 bases lay in between. Germline CDR1 is LGHDT and CDR2 is YNNKEL (reference sequence). CDR3 nucleotides: TGTGCCAGCAGCCAGGGCAGGAAGGATTCACCCCTCCACTTT. It specifies CASSQGRKDSPLHF.